A selection of T cell receptor beta chains follows, all from one sample in a study of cytomegalovirus exposure and HLA in healthy donors. Libraries were prepared by immunoSEQ multiplex PCR; TCRdb keeps only in-frame clonotypes and omits some of them. The top ten clones hold roughly 1.4% of a sample with over 150,000 clones, around 76% of them seen once. The sequenced sample consisted of PBMCs. All receptors derive from a man aged 55 to 70 in good health and CMV-seronegative. Both conserved end residues are part of each CDR3. D genes are given only for firm matches. Clone size is given for some rows only: seen once, a few or many times, or a class if the clone is expanded.

.,TRBD2,TRBV9,TRBJ2-5,TGTGCCAGCAGGCTAGCGGGGGCTCGGGAGACCCAGTACTTC,CASRLAGARETQYF
.,.,TRBV7-9,TRBJ2-2,TGTGCCAGCAGCAAGGGGTCCGGGAGAAGTACCGGGGAGCTGTTTTTT,CASSKGSGRSTGELFF
few,.,TRBV7-2,TRBJ2-3,TGTGCCAGCAGCTTCGACAGATTCCCAGATACGCAGTATTTT,CASSFDRFPDTQYF
few,.,TRBV5-4,TRBJ2-2,TGTGCCAGCAGCACCGGGACTCTGAACACCGGGGAGCTGTTTTTT,CASSTGTLNTGELFF
.,TRBD2,TRBV2,TRBJ2-7,TGTGCCAGTACTAGCGGGGGTCCCTACGAGCAGTACTTC,CASTSGGPYEQYF
.,.,TRBV29-1,TRBJ1-1,TGCAGCGTGGGCACAGGGAACACTGAAGCTTTCTTT,CSVGTGNTEAFF
.,.,TRBV9,TRBJ1-4,TGTGCCAGCAGCGTAGAGCCAGGGAACGAAAAACTGTTTTTT,CASSVEPGNEKLFF
.,.,TRBV2,TRBJ2-7,TGTGCCAGCAGTCCTATCTACGAGCAGTACTTC,CASSPIYEQYF
.,.,TRBV6-5,TRBJ1-5,TGTGCCAGCAGTTACTCGGGGGCTGGACAGCCCCAGCATTTT,CASSYSGAGQPQHF
.,TRBD2,TRBV10-3,TRBJ2-1,TGTGCCATCAGTGATCGGTTTAGGACTAGCGGGAACAATGAGCAGTTCTTC,CAISDRFRTSGNNEQFF
.,TRBD1,TRBV5-4,TRBJ1-1,TGTGCCAGCAGCTTCGACAGGGTTTCCCAGAACACTGAAGCTTTCTTT,CASSFDRVSQNTEAFF
.,TRBD2,TRBV9,TRBJ2-1,TGTGCCAGCAGCGCATTAGCGGGAATAGGAAACAATGAGCAGTTCTTC,CASSALAGIGNNEQFF
once,TRBD1,TRBV7-2,TRBJ2-2,TGTGCCAGCAGCTTTAGGCCCCAGGGGGCGCTTACGAACACCGGGGAGCTGTTTTTT,CASSFRPQGALTNTGELFF
once,TRBD2,TRBV7-2,TRBJ2-1,TGTGCCAGCAGCTGGACTAGCGGGGCCTACAATGAGCAGTTCTTC,CASSWTSGAYNEQFF
.,.,TRBV4-3,TRBJ2-2,TGCGCCAGCAGCCAAGACCAGGGGCGGTCCGGGGAGCTGTTTTTT,CASSQDQGRSGELFF
.,TRBD2,TRBV19,TRBJ2-3,TGTGCCAGTAGTATAGATCTTAGCGGGAGTGATACGCAGTATTTT,CASSIDLSGSDTQYF
.,.,TRBV5-6,TRBJ2-5,TGTGCCAGCCGTGAGGCAGGGGATGGGGAGACCCAGTACTTC,CASREAGDGETQYF
.,TRBD1,TRBV19,TRBJ1-1,TGTGCCAGTAGTACGACAGGGGAGACCACTGAAGCTTTCTTT,CASSTTGETTEAFF
.,TRBD1,TRBV7-8,TRBJ2-3,TGTGCCAGCAGCCAAAGGACAGGGAGCATGGAAGGTACGCAGTATTTT,CASSQRTGSMEGTQYF
.,.,TRBV28,TRBJ1-2,TGTGCCAGCAGGGGGGCTTCGACTTATAACTATGGCTACACCTTC,CASRGASTYNYGYTF
.,TRBD1,TRBV7-6,TRBJ1-6,TGTGCCAGCAGCTTAGCACAGGGACAGGGTAATTCACCCCTCCACTTT,CASSLAQGQGNSPLHF
.,.,TRBV5-1,TRBJ2-7,TGCGCCAGCAGCCGATTTAGCTCGACCTACGAGCAGTACTTC,CASSRFSSTYEQYF
.,TRBD1,TRBV7-3,TRBJ2-3,TGTGCCAGCAGCTTAACTGGACAGGGTTTTTCTACGCAGTATTTT,CASSLTGQGFSTQYF
.,TRBD2,TRBV6-1,TRBJ2-1,TGTGCCAGCAGGGGGACTAGCCACGGCAATGAGCAGTTCTTC,CASRGTSHGNEQFF
.,.,TRBV27,TRBJ2-1,TGTGCCAGCACGGGGGACTCCTCCAGCGAGCAGTTCTTC,CASTGDSSSEQFF
.,TRBD2,TRBV5-1,TRBJ2-6,TGCGCCAGCACCCGGCGGGGGGGTGGGGCCAACGTCCTGACTTTC,CASTRRGGGANVLTF
.,.,TRBV2,TRBJ1-2,TGTGCCAGCAGTACCCAGGGGCTGGGTGGCTACACCTTC,CASSTQGLGGYTF
.,TRBD1,TRBV30,TRBJ2-1,TGTGCCTGGGCCTGGACAGGGGTTAGGGGTGAGCAGTTCTTC,CAWAWTGVRGEQFF
.,TRBD1,TRBV5-1,TRBJ2-1,TGCGCCAGCAGCTCCCGGACAGGGGGCAATGAGCAGTTCTTC,CASSSRTGGNEQFF
.,.,TRBV6-4,TRBJ2-1,TGTGCCAGCAGTGACTTGGCGGGGGCCTCCTACAATGAGCAGTTCTTC,CASSDLAGASYNEQFF
.,.,TRBV10-3,TRBJ1-6,TGTGCCATCGGGGAGGCACCTTATTCACCCCTCCACTTT,CAIGEAPYSPLHF
.,.,TRBV19,TRBJ2-3,TGTGCCAGTAGTATATCCACGGTCTCTGCAGGGGATACGCAGTATTTT,CASSISTVSAGDTQYF
.,.,TRBV12-5,TRBJ2-7,TGTGCTAGTGGCGAAGATGCAGGGGTGCGCGAGCAGTACTTC,CASGEDAGVREQYF
.,TRBD2,TRBV5-8,TRBJ2-5,TGTGCCAGCAGCTCCGCCGGGACTAGCGGGGGGTCTAGAGGGACCCAGTACTTC,CASSSAGTSGGSRGTQYF
.,.,TRBV5-8,TRBJ2-5,TGTGCCAGCAGCTTGGCCTTGAGCAATTCGTACCAAGAGACCCAGTACTTC,CASSLALSNSYQETQYF
.,TRBD2,TRBV7-2,TRBJ2-4,TGTGCCAGCAGCCCCGGGGGGACTAGGAGGGACATTCAGTACTTC,CASSPGGTRRDIQYF
once,.,TRBV7-2,TRBJ2-6,TGTGCCAGCAGCTTAGATTTGCAGGGGACTGGGGCCAACGTCCTGACTTTC,CASSLDLQGTGANVLTF
.,TRBD1,TRBV7-2,TRBJ2-7,TGTGCCAGCAGCTTTGCAGGACAGGGATACGAGCAGTACTTC,CASSFAGQGYEQYF
once,TRBD1,TRBV11-2,TRBJ2-7,TGTGCCAGCAGCGGAGACAGGGGAAGGGCCTACGAGCAGTACTTC,CASSGDRGRAYEQYF
.,TRBD1,TRBV5-6,TRBJ2-1,TGTGCCAGCAGCTTGGGTCTCCACAGGGGGAGGTTGGCCAATGAGCAGTTCTTC,CASSLGLHRGRLANEQFF
once,TRBD2,TRBV7-9,TRBJ2-3,TGTGCCAGCAGCTTACTAGCGGGGGACACAGATACGCAGTATTTT,CASSLLAGDTDTQYF
.,.,TRBV6-6,TRBJ2-5,TGTGCCAGCAGTGCCAGGGTTCGGGAGACCCAGTACTTC,CASSARVRETQYF
.,TRBD1,TRBV6-1,TRBJ1-2,TGTGCCAGCAGTGCCGGATGGGACAGTACGAACTATGGCTACACCTTC,CASSAGWDSTNYGYTF
.,TRBD1,TRBV19,TRBJ1-2,TGTGCCAGTAGTATAGTGGGGACAGACTATGGCTACACCTTC,CASSIVGTDYGYTF
.,TRBD1,TRBV6-5,TRBJ1-2,TGTGCCAGCACCCACAGGGGGACTAACTATGGCTACACCTTC,CASTHRGTNYGYTF
.,.,TRBV29-1,TRBJ2-1,TGCAGCGTTGATAGGGGGGGCGATTCCTACAATGAGCAGTTCTTC,CSVDRGGDSYNEQFF
few,.,TRBV7-2,TRBJ1-6,TGTGCCAGCAGCTTTACTGGGGGGAACAGTCCTTCACCCCTCCACTTT,CASSFTGGNSPSPLHF